This TCR beta chain is from a study of early T cells in non-severe SARS-CoV-2 infection. Across the whole study: Sequencing targeted bulk RNA from unsorted whole blood, leaving chains unpaired. Study results and caveats: Private and CD4 specificities were missed by VDJdb matching, which favored anti-spike CD8 responses.

For this clonotype: Its target is not known.

Molecules of cDNA were individually given unique molecular identifiers that were attached to them. In TCRdb, the 5' RACE reads were re-called with MiXCR into one record per CDR3 protein. In the table there are approximately 120,000 distinct CDR3 sequences, just under 15% of which are singletons. Input material: whole blood. This clonotype originated in an adult who was a healthcare worker with PCR-confirmed SARS-CoV-2 infection or an uninfected control (not recorded which).

CDR3 residues: CAWSAQGYTEAFF. DNA of the CDR3: TGTGCCTGGAGTGCTCAAGGATACACTGAAGCTTTCTTT. V is TRBV30 and J is TRBJ1-1; no reliable D call. Germline lookup yields CDR1 GTSNPN and CDR2 SVGIG (reference sequence). CDR3 length: 13 residues. Trimming removed 1 base from V and 3 bases from J, with 9 bases in between. The entire variable domain, with the rest obtained from reference TRBV30 and TRBJ1-1, is as follows: SQTIHQWPATLVQPVGSPLSLECTVEGTSNPNLYWYRQAAGRGLQLLFYSVGIGQISSEVPQNLSASRPQDRQFILSSKKLLLSDSGFYLCAWSAQGYTEAFFGQGTRLTVV.